This TCR beta chain appears in the sequencing data of a study of T-cell reconstitution after alpha-beta-depleted transplantation in children. Germline assignment: CDR1 DFQATT and CDR2 SNEGSKA (reference sequence). The CDR3 length is 16 residues. V was shortened by 3 bases and J by 0 bases, with 14 bases between the two germline ends. This clonotype was seen ten or more times. During its preparation, the TCRbeta library received unique molecular identifiers. Each CDR3 protein is one row after TCRdb ran MiXCR on the PCR reads. The table includes 600,000 to 700,000 distinct CDR3 sequences, approximately 15% detected once.

This sample comprised PBMCs from the stem cell graft donor, obtained from the stem cell graft. The clonotype was recovered from a human donor who donated a stem cell graft to a child with acute myeloid leukemia. The chain recombines TRBV20-1 with TRBJ2-2, with unresolved D. The DNA for the CDR3 is TGCAGTGCTAGCCCTGGATCAGGTGCGAACACCGGGGAGCTGTTTTTT. It codes for CSASPGSGANTGELFF.